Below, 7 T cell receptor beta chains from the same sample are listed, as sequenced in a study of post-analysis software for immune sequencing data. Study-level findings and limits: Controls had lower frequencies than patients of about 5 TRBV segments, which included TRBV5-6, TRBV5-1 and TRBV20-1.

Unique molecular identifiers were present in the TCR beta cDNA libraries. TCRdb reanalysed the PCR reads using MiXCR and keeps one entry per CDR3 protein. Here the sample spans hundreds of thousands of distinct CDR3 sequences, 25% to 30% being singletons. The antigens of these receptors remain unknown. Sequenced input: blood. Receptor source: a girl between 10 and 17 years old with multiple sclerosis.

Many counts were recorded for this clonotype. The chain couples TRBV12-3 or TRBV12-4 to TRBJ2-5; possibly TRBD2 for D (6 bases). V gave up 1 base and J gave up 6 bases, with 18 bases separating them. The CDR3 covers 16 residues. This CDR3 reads CASSLGSVRERQTQYF. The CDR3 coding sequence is TGTGCCAGCAGTTTAGGTTCCGTCCGGGAGCGGCAGACCCAGTACTTC.

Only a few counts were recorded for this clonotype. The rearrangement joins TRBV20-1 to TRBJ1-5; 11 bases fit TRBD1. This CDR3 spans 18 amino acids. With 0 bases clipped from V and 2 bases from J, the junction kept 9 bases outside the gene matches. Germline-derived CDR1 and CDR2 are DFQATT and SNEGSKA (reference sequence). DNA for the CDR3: TGCAGTGCTAGAGATTTGGGACAGGGGGGGTTCGGCAATCAGCCCCAGCATTTT. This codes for CSARDLGQGGFGNQPQHF.

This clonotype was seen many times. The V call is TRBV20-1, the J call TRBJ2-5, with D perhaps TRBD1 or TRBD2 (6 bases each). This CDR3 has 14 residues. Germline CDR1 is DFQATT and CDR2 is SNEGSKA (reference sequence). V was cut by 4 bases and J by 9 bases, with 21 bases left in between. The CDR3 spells CSATLLAGHLSQYF. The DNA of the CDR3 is TGCAGTGCTACCCTTTTGGCGGGACACCTTTCCCAGTACTTC.

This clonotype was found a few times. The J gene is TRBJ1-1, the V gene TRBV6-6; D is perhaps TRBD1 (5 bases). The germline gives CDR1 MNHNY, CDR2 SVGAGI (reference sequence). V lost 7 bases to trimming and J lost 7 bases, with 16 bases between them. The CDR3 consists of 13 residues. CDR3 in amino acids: CASTTGGGDEAFF. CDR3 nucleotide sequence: TGTGCCAGCACCACAGGTGGAGGCGATGAAGCTTTCTTT.

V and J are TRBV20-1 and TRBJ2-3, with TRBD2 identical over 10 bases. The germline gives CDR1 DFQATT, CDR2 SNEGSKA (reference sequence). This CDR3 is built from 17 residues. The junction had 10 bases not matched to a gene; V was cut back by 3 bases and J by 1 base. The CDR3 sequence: CSASSGAGGLRTDTQYF. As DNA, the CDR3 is TGCAGTGCTAGTAGTGGAGCGGGAGGGTTGCGCACAGATACGCAGTATTTT.

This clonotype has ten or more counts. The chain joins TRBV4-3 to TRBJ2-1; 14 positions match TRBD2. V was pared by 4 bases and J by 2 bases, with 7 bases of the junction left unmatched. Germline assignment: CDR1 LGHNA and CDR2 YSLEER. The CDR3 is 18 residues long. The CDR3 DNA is TGCGCCAGCAGCCGCGGACTAGCGGGAGGCCAAACCTACAATGAGCAGTTCTTC. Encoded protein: CASSRGLAGGQTYNEQFF.

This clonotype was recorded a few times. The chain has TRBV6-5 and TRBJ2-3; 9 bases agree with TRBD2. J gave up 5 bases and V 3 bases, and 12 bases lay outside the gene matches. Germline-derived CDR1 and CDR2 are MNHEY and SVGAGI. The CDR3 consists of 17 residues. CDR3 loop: CASSYSGSRELRDTQYF. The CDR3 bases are TGTGCCAGCAGTTATAGCGGGAGCAGAGAGTTGAGAGATACGCAGTATTTT.